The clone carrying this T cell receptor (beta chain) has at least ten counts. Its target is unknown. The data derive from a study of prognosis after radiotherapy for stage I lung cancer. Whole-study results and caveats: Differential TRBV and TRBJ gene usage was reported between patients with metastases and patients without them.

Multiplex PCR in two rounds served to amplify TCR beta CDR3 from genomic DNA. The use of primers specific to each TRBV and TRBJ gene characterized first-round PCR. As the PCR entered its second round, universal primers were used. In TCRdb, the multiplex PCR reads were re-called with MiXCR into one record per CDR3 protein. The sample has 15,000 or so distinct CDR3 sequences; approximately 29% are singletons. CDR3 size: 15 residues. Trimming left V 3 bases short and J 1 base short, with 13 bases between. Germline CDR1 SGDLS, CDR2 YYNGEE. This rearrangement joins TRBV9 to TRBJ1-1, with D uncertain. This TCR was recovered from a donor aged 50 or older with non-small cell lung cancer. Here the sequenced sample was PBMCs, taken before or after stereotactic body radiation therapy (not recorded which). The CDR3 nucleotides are TGTGCCAGCAGCGGGGTGGAGATGGGGAACACTGAAGCTTTCTTT. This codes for CASSGVEMGNTEAFF.